Listed here are 20 T cell receptor beta chains from one sample, sequenced in a study of shared clonotypes between healthy human individuals. Only CD45RO-negative cells positively selected for CCR7 counted as naive CD8 cells, so terminally differentiated effector memory CD45RA+ cells were excluded. TCRdb's table, derived via immunoSEQ multiplex PCR, lists solely in-frame clones and lacks some. The table has around 2.1 million clones, 93% seen once. What was sequenced was naive CD8+ T cells from PBMCs. The receptors here all came from a man between 18 and 35 years old in good health. Some clones in this sample may be carry-over from other donors' samples.

Points on this clone: Other DNA sequences in the same sample also yield this CDR3. The J gene is TRBJ2-7, the V gene TRBV7-9; D is possibly TRBD1 or TRBD2 (5 bases each). The CDR3 runs 11 residues. The germline CDR1 and CDR2 sequences are SEHNR and FQNEAQ (reference sequence). Between the trimmed V and J ends, which lost 3 bases and 5 bases, there was a span of 5 bases. The CDR3 DNA sequence: TGTGCCAGCAGCTTGGGGGACGAGCAGTACTTC. As protein: CASSLGDEQYF.

The gene calls are TRBV30 and TRBJ2-7, with D unclear. The germline gives CDR1 GTSNPN, CDR2 SVGIG (reference sequence). The CDR3 sequence is 13 residues long. Trimming removed 0 bases from V and 5 bases from J, with 11 bases in between. The CDR3 coding sequence is TGTGCCTGGAGTGTACGTACGGTCGACGAGCAGTACTTC. This encodes CAWSVRTVDEQYF. The whole variable domain, remainder taken from reference TRBV30 and TRBJ2-7, is SQTIHQWPATLVQPVGSPLSLECTVEGTSNPNLYWYRQAAGRGLQLLFYSVGIGQISSEVPQNLSASRPQDRQFILSSKKLLLSDSGFYLCAWSVRTVDEQYFGPGTRLTVT.

The DNA for the CDR3 is TGTGCCAGCAGCGTTACGTGGTCAAGGAGCGGGGAGCTGTTTTTT. Its translation: CASSVTWSRSGELFF. The V call is TRBV9, the J call TRBJ2-2; D unclear. The germline CDR1 and CDR2 sequences are SGDLS and YYNGEE. Trimming cost V 2 bases and J 7 bases, with 15 bases left between them. The length of the CDR3 is 15 residues.

V gene TRBV7-3 combines with J gene TRBJ2-2; 12 nucleotides match TRBD2. The junction had 8 bases not matched to a gene; V was cut back by 5 bases and J by 4 bases. Germline CDR1 is SGHTA and CDR2 is FQGTGA. CDR3 size: 17 residues. The CDR3 DNA reads as TGTGCCAGCAGCCCCCGACTAGCGGGAGCGGTCACCGGGGAGCTGTTTTTT. This sequence encodes CASSPRLAGAVTGELFF.

This chain connects TRBV19 to TRBJ2-4; either TRBD1 or TRBD2 may fit D (7 bases each). Trimming pared 6 bases from V and 9 bases from J, leaving 21 bases between. The CDR3 is made up of 15 amino acids. CDR1 and CDR2 (germline): LNHDA, SQIVND (reference sequence). This CDR3 reads CASSDREGVLSIQYF. CDR3 bases: TGTGCCAGTAGCGACAGGGAGGGAGTATTGTCCATTCAGTACTTC.

V usage is TRBV5-1 and J usage is TRBJ2-2, with D perhaps matching TRBD1 or TRBD2 (6 bases each). Trimming took off 4 bases at V and 3 bases at J, with 13 bases between the two ends. The CDR3 covers 15 residues. CDR1 is SGHRS and CDR2 is YFSETQ in the germline V gene. CDR3 sequence reads: CASSGWGAHTGELFF. Written as DNA, the CDR3 is TGCGCCAGCAGCGGGTGGGGGGCCCACACCGGGGAGCTGTTTTTT.

Notes on this clone: Distinct nucleotide sequences in the sample also encode this CDR3. The chain joins TRBV27 to TRBJ2-7; D is possibly TRBD2 (5 bases). The CDR3 totals 14 residues. The V gene lost 5 bases and the J gene lost 0 bases, with 11 bases spanning the gap. Germline assignment: CDR1 MNHEY and CDR2 SMNVEV (reference sequence). CDR3 DNA: TGTGCCAGCAGTCTGCGGGCGAGCTCCTACGAGCAGTACTTC. Translation gives CASSLRASSYEQYF.

The chain couples TRBV4-3 to TRBJ1-1; no reliable D call. Germline-derived CDR1 and CDR2 are LGHNA and YSLEER. Between the trimmed V and J ends, which lost 2 bases and 11 bases, there was a span of 33 bases. The CDR3 loop spans 19 amino acids. CDR3 in amino acids: CASSQSSTQRFVGGLDAFF. For the CDR3, the DNA is TGCGCCAGCAGCCAATCAAGTACTCAGCGGTTCGTGGGAGGGCTTGACGCTTTCTTT.

The genes are TRBV11-2 and TRBJ1-2; D might be TRBD1 (6 bases). The germline gives CDR1 SGHAT, CDR2 FQNNGV. The CDR3 sequence is 16 residues long. Trimming took off 1 base at V and 0 bases at J, with 12 bases between the two ends. The CDR3 DNA reads as TGTGCCAGCAGCTTAGGGGGGCGCGGAGCTAACTATGGCTACACCTTC. As protein: CASSLGGRGANYGYTF.

The DNA for the CDR3 is TGTGCCAGCAGCTCTCCCCTAGCGGGAGTTGCCGGGGAGCTGTTTTTT. Its translation: CASSSPLAGVAGELFF. The chain has TRBV7-2 and TRBJ2-2, with 10 positions matching TRBD2. CDR3 size: 16 residues. In germline, CDR1 is SGHTA, CDR2 FQGNSA. The V gene end was trimmed by 4 bases and the J gene end by 6 bases; junction bases not matched to a gene: 8.

The genes are TRBV9 and TRBJ1-2, with unresolved D. The germline V gene encodes CDR1 SGDLS and CDR2 YYNGEE. V lost 0 bases and J lost 7, with 10 bases in between. The CDR3 contains 13 residues. CDR3 in amino acids: CASSVGMSSGYTF. DNA for the CDR3: TGTGCCAGCAGCGTAGGGATGTCTAGTGGCTACACCTTC.

CDR3 region: CASSDREGGTDTQYF. CDR3 bases: TGTGCCAGCAGTGATAGGGAAGGGGGCACAGATACGCAGTATTTT. V usage is TRBV2 and J usage is TRBJ2-3; tentative D call: TRBD1 (5 bases). V gave up 3 bases and J gave up 1 base, with 11 bases separating them. The CDR3 contains 15 residues. The germline V gene encodes CDR1 SNHLY and CDR2 FYNNEI.

The chain joins TRBV19 to TRBJ1-5, with D maybe TRBD1 (5 bases). Germline V lookup: CDR1 LNHDA, CDR2 SQIVND (reference sequence). The CDR3 has 15 amino acids. With 8 bases removed from V and 3 bases from J, the gap between germline ends came to 17 bases. The chain's CDR3 is CASAWGAVYNQPQHF. The CDR3 DNA reads as TGTGCCAGTGCCTGGGGCGCGGTCTACAATCAGCCCCAGCATTTT.

Worth noting for this clone: The sample has other DNA sequences that encode this CDR3 too. This chain links TRBV27 with TRBJ2-6, with D unresolved. Germline V gene sequence: CDR1 MNHEY, CDR2 SMNVEV (reference sequence). This CDR3 has 13 amino acids. The V gene lost 3 bases and the J gene lost 2 bases, with 2 bases spanning the gap. CDR3 in amino acids: CASSFAGANVLTF. The CDR3 region has the DNA TGTGCCAGCAGTTTTGCTGGGGCCAACGTCCTGACTTTC.

This chain joins TRBV5-6 and TRBJ2-7; the D is unclear. This CDR3 comprises 14 residues. CDR1 and CDR2 from the germline V gene are SGHDT and YYEEEE. The V end was cut by 0 bases, the J end by 7 bases, with 14 bases between. The CDR3 DNA follows: TGTGCCAGCAGCTTGGCCAACCAGGACCAGGAGCAGTACTTC. Amino acid sequence: CASSLANQDQEQYF.

V usage is TRBV27 and J usage is TRBJ2-1; no firm D call. Trimming stripped 2 bases from V and 8 bases from J, with 16 bases between. This CDR3 spans 15 amino acids. The V gene's germline CDR1 is MNHEY and CDR2 SMNVEV (reference sequence). The CDR3 loop is CASSLRYGSGDEQFF. DNA for the CDR3: TGTGCCAGCAGTTTACGGTACGGTTCTGGTGATGAGCAGTTCTTC.

This clone was detected only a few times. The chain is built from TRBV6-5 and TRBJ1-1, with D tentatively TRBD1 (6 bases). Per germline, CDR1 MNHEY and CDR2 SVGAGI. This CDR3 is built from 14 residues. Deletions cut 2 bases from V and 5 bases from J, with 12 bases between. CDR3 coding DNA: TGTGCCAGCAGTTACGGGCAGGGGTGGACTGAAGCTTTCTTT. Translated, it gives CASSYGQGWTEAFF.

The chain combines TRBV7-2 with TRBJ2-7; D is possibly TRBD1 or TRBD2 (5 bases each). The CDR3 sequence is 13 residues long. V was trimmed by 3 bases and J by 5 bases, leaving 11 bases between them. Germline V CDR1 and CDR2: SGHTA, FQGNSA. CDR3 region: CASSLGPRHEQYF. The CDR3 bases are TGTGCCAGCAGCTTGGGACCTCGTCACGAGCAGTACTTC. The complete variable domain, with remaining parts taken from reference TRBV7-2 and TRBJ2-7, reads GAGVSQSPSNKVTEKGKDVELRCDPISGHTALYWYRQSLGQGLEFLIYFQGNSAPDKSGLPSDRFSAERTGGSVSTLTIQRTQQEDSAVYLCASSLGPRHEQYFGPGTRLTVT.

The chain links TRBV27 to TRBJ2-7, with D tentatively TRBD1 (6 bases). There are 14 residues in the CDR3. Trimming pared 5 bases from V and 1 base from J, leaving 12 bases between. Germline V lookup: CDR1 MNHEY, CDR2 SMNVEV (reference sequence). CDR3 region: CASSTRGESYEQYF. In nucleotides, the CDR3 is TGTGCCAGCAGTACCAGGGGCGAGTCCTACGAGCAGTACTTC.

This clone showed up just a few times. The rearrangement uses TRBV30 and TRBJ1-2, with 10 positions matching TRBD1. Losses at the gene ends were 2 bases for V and 6 bases for J; bases not matched to a gene: 3. The CDR3 consists of 13 residues. The germline V gene encodes CDR1 GTSNPN and CDR2 SVGIG (reference sequence). CDR3 loop: CAWSTGTGDGYTF. The CDR3 region has the DNA TGTGCCTGGAGTACCGGGACAGGGGATGGCTACACCTTC.